A selection of T cell receptor beta chains follows, all from one sample in a study of T cell repertoires in cytomegalovirus infection. Their antigen targets remain unknown. TCRdb ran MiXCR on the reads and lists one entry per CDR3 protein. The sample includes approximately 500,000 distinct CDR3 sequences, 30% to 40% of them seen just once. The specimen comprised cultured PBMCs, sampled from culture after CMV antigen stimulation. The receptors stem from a human donor in good health (CMV status not recorded). Some clones in this sample may be carry-over from other donors' samples. Each CDR3 is given with its conserved first and last residue. D genes are given only for firm matches. Size values are once, few and many counts, or a class for expanded clones, and some rows have none.

D gene	J gene	CDR3 length	V gene	clone size	CDR3 protein	CDR3 DNA
TRBD1	TRBJ2-1	17	TRBV14	NA	CASSQGRGQGAHNEQFF	TGTGCCAGCAGCCAAGGAAGGGGACAGGGGGCTCACAATGAGCAGTTCTTC
TRBD2	TRBJ2-1	17	TRBV19	NA	CASSIRTSGTSYNEQFF	TGTGCCAGTAGTATTAGAACTAGCGGGACGTCCTACAATGAGCAGTTCTTC
NA	TRBJ2-1	14	TRBV7-2	many	CASSLAGVGAEQFF	TGTGCCAGCAGCTTAGCGGGGGTAGGAGCTGAGCAGTTCTTC
TRBD2	TRBJ2-1	16	TRBV20-1	NA	CSARDRMGGSYNEQFF	TGCAGTGCTAGAGATCGGATGGGAGGGTCCTACAATGAGCAGTTCTTC
NA	TRBJ1-5	14	TRBV4-1	few	CASIVRDRNQPQHF	TGCGCCAGCATCGTCAGGGACCGGAATCAGCCCCAGCATTTT
NA	TRBJ2-5	15	TRBV6-2/TRBV6-3	NA	CASSPGDAKQETQYF	TGTGCCAGCAGCCCCGGGGACGCGAAACAAGAGACCCAGTACTTC
NA	TRBJ1-1	15	TRBV6-6	NA	CASSYGRTANTEAFF	TGTGCCAGCAGTTACGGAAGGACAGCGAACACTGAAGCTTTCTTT
TRBD1	TRBJ1-2	15	TRBV14	NA	CASSYRPGQGFGYTF	TGTGCCAGCAGCTACAGACCGGGACAGGGATTTGGCTACACCTTC
NA	TRBJ1-1	17	TRBV11-2	many	CASSPVGQGRIGTEAFF	TGTGCCAGCAGCCCAGTGGGGCAGGGGAGGATAGGCACTGAAGCTTTCTTT
NA	TRBJ2-7	16	TRBV28	NA	CASSLTGTPRVYEQYF	TGTGCCAGCAGTCTCACCGGGACACCGAGAGTCTACGAGCAGTACTTC
TRBD2	TRBJ2-5	12	TRBV20-1	few	CSALAEQETQYF	TGCAGTGCTCTAGCGGAACAAGAGACCCAGTACTTC
TRBD2	TRBJ2-1	14	TRBV6-2/TRBV6-3	NA	CASSYRSGRSEQFF	TGTGCCAGCAGTTATCGAAGCGGGAGGAGTGAGCAGTTCTTC
NA	TRBJ1-1	16	TRBV7-8	NA	CASSFLWGNLNTEAFF	TGTGCCAGCAGCTTTCTATGGGGCAACCTGAACACTGAAGCTTTCTTT
NA	TRBJ2-1	15	TRBV7-2	NA	CASSFLGGANNEQFF	TGTGCCAGCAGCTTCTTGGGGGGCGCCAACAATGAGCAGTTCTTC
TRBD1	TRBJ2-7	15	TRBV9	NA	CASSVAGTGNYEQYF	TGTGCCAGCAGCGTCGCCGGGACAGGGAACTACGAGCAGTACTTC
TRBD1	TRBJ1-5	17	TRBV19	few	CASSIKGGQGWNQPQHF	TGTGCCAGTAGTATCAAGGGGGGACAGGGGTGGAATCAGCCCCAGCATTTT
TRBD1	TRBJ2-5	15	TRBV28	NA	CASSLWGTGKETQYF	TGTGCCAGCAGTTTATGGGGGACAGGGAAAGAGACCCAGTACTTC
NA	TRBJ1-3	17	TRBV27	NA	CASSLTPGTQKGNTIYF	TGTGCCAGCAGCCTAACCCCCGGGACCCAGAAGGGAAACACCATATATTTT
TRBD1	TRBJ2-5	16	TRBV4-1	many	CASSQVGTGLQETQYF	TGCGCCAGCAGCCAAGTCGGGACAGGTTTACAAGAGACCCAGTACTTC
TRBD1	TRBJ1-2	14	TRBV7-9	NA	CASSSTGALYGYTF	TGTGCCAGCAGTTCCACAGGGGCACTCTATGGCTACACCTTC
NA	TRBJ2-7	15	TRBV5-1	few	CASSPESGVSYEQYF	TGCGCCAGCAGCCCGGAAAGCGGAGTCTCCTACGAGCAGTACTTC
NA	TRBJ2-1	12	TRBV7-2	NA	CASSRGTIEQFF	TGTGCCAGCAGCCGCGGGACAATTGAGCAGTTCTTC
NA	TRBJ1-5	16	TRBV6-1	few	CASRNPDSFTNQPQHF	TGTGCCAGCAGAAACCCTGATTCCTTCACCAATCAGCCCCAGCATTTT
TRBD2	TRBJ2-5	14	TRBV19	NA	CASRTSGSSGTQYF	TGTGCCAGTAGAACTAGCGGGAGTAGTGGGACCCAGTACTTC
TRBD2	TRBJ2-3	15	TRBV7-2	NA	CASSLAGLATDTQYF	TGTGCCAGCAGCTTAGCGGGACTAGCCACAGATACGCAGTATTTT
NA	TRBJ2-3	14	TRBV6-1	NA	CASFRTKSTDTQYF	TGTGCCAGCTTTAGGACAAAGAGCACAGATACGCAGTATTTT
NA	TRBJ1-1	12	TRBV7-2	many	CASSSQDTEAFF	TGTGCCAGCAGCTCTCAGGACACTGAAGCTTTCTTT
NA	TRBJ1-2	16	TRBV5-1	NA	CASSLQGTGVGYGYTF	TGCGCCAGCAGCTTGCAAGGGACGGGGGTCGGCTATGGCTACACCTTC
TRBD1	TRBJ1-1	12	TRBV7-9	few	CASSSTGREAFF	TGTGCCAGCAGCTCGACAGGGAGGGAAGCTTTCTTT
NA	TRBJ2-5	12	TRBV30	few	CAWSVQMETQYF	TGTGCCTGGAGTGTACAGATGGAGACCCAGTACTTC
NA	TRBJ2-1	15	TRBV7-2	few	CASSLLASDYNEQFF	TGTGCCAGCAGCTTATTGGCTAGCGACTACAATGAGCAGTTCTTC
NA	TRBJ2-3	15	TRBV7-2	NA	CASSLEGRGYDTQYF	TGTGCCAGCAGCTTAGAGGGGAGAGGGTACGATACGCAGTATTTT
TRBD2	TRBJ2-4	18	TRBV12-3/TRBV12-4	once	CASRTGTSGEVAKNIQYF	TGTGCCAGCAGGACGGGGACTAGCGGGGAGGTGGCCAAAAACATTCAGTACTTC
TRBD2	TRBJ2-3	17	TRBV6-2/TRBV6-3	few	CASSPIRAGGPPDTQYF	TGTGCCAGCAGCCCAATCCGAGCGGGAGGGCCCCCAGATACGCAGTATTTT
NA	TRBJ2-7	14	TRBV20-1	few	CSARDPDSLYEQYF	TGCAGTGCTAGAGATCCGGACAGCCTGTACGAGCAGTACTTC
TRBD2	TRBJ2-4	15	TRBV7-2	NA	CASSFGLAGGGIQYF	TGTGCCAGCAGCTTCGGACTAGCGGGAGGGGGCATTCAGTACTTC
NA	TRBJ2-3	15	TRBV6-1	NA	CASREGTTRTNTQYF	TGTGCCAGCAGGGAGGGAACGACTAGGACGAATACGCAGTATTTT
NA	TRBJ1-5	15	TRBV4-3	few	CASSQLATPNQPQHF	TGCGCCAGCAGCCAATTAGCAACCCCCAATCAGCCCCAGCATTTT
NA	TRBJ1-1	13	TRBV6-2/TRBV6-3	once	CASTARVNAEAFF	TGTGCCAGCACCGCTAGAGTGAACGCTGAAGCTTTCTTT
NA	TRBJ2-1	13	TRBV27	many	CASSLGQYNEQFF	TGTGCCAGCAGCTTAGGGCAATACAATGAGCAGTTCTTC
NA	TRBJ2-7	14	TRBV7-2	few	CASSPTGTDYEQYF	TGTGCCAGCAGCCCGACCGGGACGGACTACGAGCAGTACTTC
NA	TRBJ2-1	12	TRBV27	NA	CASSIDSQLQFF	TGTGCCAGCAGTATCGACTCACAACTTCAGTTCTTC